Reported below is one T cell receptor beta chain. This sample is drawn from a study of blood T cell repertoires in COVID-19. The wider study: COVID-19 samples, acute and convalescent, were from the United States, Italy and Spain.

The ends lost 5 bases at V and 5 bases at J; junction bases unmatched: 4. Germline CDR1 reads KGHDR; CDR2 reads SFDVKD. This CDR3 is built from 14 residues. Per the original data handling: Reference gene primer amplification in the assay estimated nucleated cell counts. Repertoires were generated with immunoSEQ multiplex PCR, while TCRdb's copy carries only in-frame clones and drops some. V, J and clone size are those of that table, while D and trimming were read from the DNA. The sample includes about 40,000 clones, approximately 83% seen only once; the top ten take 24%. Input material: peripheral blood. This chain connects TRBV24-1 to TRBJ2-2; TRBD2 matches 7 bases. This receptor was taken from a human donor with acute or convalescent COVID-19. The donor label of this sample is uncertain. Here the CDR3 reads CATSVQGGTGELFF. Here the CDR3 DNA reads TGTGCCACCAGTGTCCAGGGAGGGACCGGGGAGCTGTTTTTT.